This TCR beta chain was obtained from a study of a mutant IDH1 vaccine in newly diagnosed glioma. As for the study in general: Vaccination was launched 4-6 weeks after radiotherapy alone, or with temozolomide cycles.

Of note for this clone: Its antigen remains unknown.

The repertoire was sequenced with immunoSEQ multiplex PCR; TCRdb's copy has only in-frame clones and lacks some. The sample shows approximately 62,000 clones, around 84% of them seen only once. Described time point: week 35, safety follow-up. The investigators gave 300 ug of mutant IDH1 20-mer peptide in each vaccine dose, together with topical imiquimod. CDR1 and CDR2 (germline): SEHNR, FQNEAQ (reference sequence). V lost 5 bases to trimming and J lost 3 bases; unmatched junction nucleotides: 5. The CDR3 extends over 14 amino acids. This TCR derives from a man aged 25 to 40 with glioma. The V call is TRBV7-9, the J call TRBJ1-1, with 8 nucleotides matching TRBD1. Specimen: PBMCs, collected from a glioma patient whose treatment included an IDH1 peptide vaccine. CDR3 region: CASSTQGGDTEAFF. The CDR3 DNA reads TGTGCCAGCAGCACACAGGGGGGGGACACTGAAGCTTTCTTT.